Detailed here is one TCR beta chain. As yet, its antigen is unknown. The data were obtained in a study of shared clonotypes between healthy human individuals. Overall study context: Donor composition was a couple of women and a few men, aged 18 to 49. Whole-study results and caveats: Only blood was sampled, and tissue TCR repertoires likely differ from blood ones.

Methods used by the authors: With immunoSEQ giving junction-only sequences and no quality scores, filtering differed. Profiling relied on immunoSEQ multiplex PCR, and the TCRdb table lists in-frame clones only, not all of them. V and J calls and clone size are given by that table; D and trimming were obtained from the DNA. The table shows over 1.5 million clones, with about 98% occurring only once. Looked up from germline, CDR1 is SGHKS and CDR2 is YYEKEE (reference sequence). V was clipped by 1 base and J by 9 bases, with 17 bases between them. The CDR3 totals 14 residues. From CD4+ cells came CD45RA+ naive and CD45RA-negative memory subsets.

The V gene is TRBV5-5, the J gene TRBJ2-7; the D call may be TRBD1 or TRBD2 (5 bases each). Sequenced: naive CD4+ T cells sorted from blood. As for subset: CD45RA+ positively selected. The source of this sequence is a man aged 30 to 39 in good health. The CDR3 loop is CASSLTEAGFGQYF. For the CDR3, the DNA is TGTGCCAGCAGCTTGACGGAGGCAGGGTTCGGGCAGTACTTC. The variable domain in full, completed from reference TRBV5-5 and TRBJ2-7, reads DAGVTQSPTHLIKTRGQQVTLRCSPISGHKSVSWYQQVLGQGPQFIFQYYEKEERGRGNFPDRFSARQFPNYSSELNVNALLLGDSALYLCASSLTEAGFGQYFGPGTRLTVT.